The source of this T cell receptor beta chain is a study of blood T cell repertoires in COVID-19. About the research overall: Sample material is recorded as cDNA or gDNA derived from T cells, B-cell-depleted T cells, or PBMCs.

In the authors' workflow: For nucleated cells, counts were estimated from reference gene primer amplification. Profiling relied on immunoSEQ multiplex PCR, and the TCRdb table lists in-frame clones only, not all of them. V, J and clone size derive from that table, while D and trimming were established from the DNA sequence. In the table there are some 300,000 clones, under 90% of which are singletons. Cohort 3 donors were reported recovered after two negative PCRs, clearance, or symptom resolution. The CDR3 is made up of 16 amino acids. Per the germline V gene, CDR1 is PRHDT and CDR2 is FYEKMQ (reference sequence). The germline V and J ends were trimmed by 7 bases and 4 bases, with 22 bases remaining between them.

This chain links TRBV13 with TRBJ1-1; the D gene is possibly TRBD1 (5 bases). This TCR came from a man aged 25-40 years who had recovered from COVID-19. Sequencing was carried out using PBMCs or T cells enriched from blood (not recorded which). This CDR3 reads CASNKWGDAGTTEAFF. The CDR3 region has the DNA TGTGCCAGCAATAAATGGGGGGACGCGGGGACCACTGAAGCTTTCTTT.